The source of this T cell receptor beta chain is a study of cytomegalovirus exposure and HLA in healthy donors. Study-level points and caveats: Confirmation was obtained in vitro that three CMV-associated chains are specific for CMV antigens. Another analysis was done later, and it associated 17,000 or so TCR beta sequences with HLA alleles at 0.05 false discovery rate. Cytomegalovirus association was assigned to 170 or so TCR beta chains.

This clone was detected a few times. What it binds is not known. The PCR had 60 Vbeta and 13 Jbeta primers. Using immunoSEQ multiplex PCR, the repertoire was profiled, and TCRdb retains in-frame clones only, with some absent. The repertoire holds tens of thousands of clones, with over 60% as singletons. Sequencing used PBMCs. The TCR was taken from a woman between 45 and 65 years old in good health and CMV-seropositive.

CDR3 sequence: CASSQETENTEAFF. CDR3 coding DNA: TGCGCCAGCAGCCAGGAGACAGAGAACACTGAAGCTTTCTTT. V and J are TRBV4-1 and TRBJ1-1, with D perhaps matching TRBD1 (5 bases). V was cut by 3 bases and J by 1 base, with 9 bases left in between. Germline values: CDR1 MGHRA, CDR2 YSYEKL. The CDR3 covers 14 residues.